One and the same sample provided the 14 T cell receptor beta chains below, sequenced in a study of blood T cell repertoires in COVID-19. Sequencing used immunoSEQ multiplex PCR; TCRdb keeps in-frame clones, though not all of them. Of 130,000 or so clones detected, about 77% appear once; the ten largest clones hold around 25%. The specimen was peripheral blood. The source is a human donor in a cohort sampled during active COVID-19.

V gene TRBV3-1 (or the pseudogene TRBV3-2) combines with J gene TRBJ2-5, with TRBD2 matching over 9 bases. CDR1 is LGHDT and CDR2 is YNNKEL in the germline V gene (reference sequence). Losses at the gene ends were 1 base for V and 4 bases for J; bases not matched to a gene: 4. The CDR3 is 15 amino acids. CDR3 nucleotides: TGTGCCAGCAGCCAAGCAGCGGGGGGAAGAGAGACCCAGTACTTC. It is translated as CASSQAAGGRETQYF.

This CDR3 is CASSPPGHPEKLFF. DNA of the CDR3: TGTGCCAGCAGCCCCCCGGGACATCCGGAAAAACTGTTTTTT. The V call is TRBV7-2, the J call TRBJ1-4; D perhaps matches TRBD1 (6 bases). The CDR3 extends over 14 amino acids. Trimming took off 5 bases at V and 8 bases at J, with 15 bases between the two ends. Germline V lookup: CDR1 SGHTA, CDR2 FQGNSA.

V and J are TRBV7-9 and TRBJ2-5, with 10 bases lining up with TRBD2. Germline lookup yields CDR1 SEHNR and CDR2 FQNEAQ (reference sequence). The CDR3 length is 14 residues. V dropped 5 bases and J dropped 7; count of bases not matched to a gene: 7. CDR3 bases: TGTGCCAGCAGCCAGCGGGGGGGCCCGGGGACCCAGTACTTC. Encoded protein: CASSQRGGPGTQYF.

V gene TRBV7-6 combines with J gene TRBJ1-5; D perhaps matches TRBD1 (5 bases). The CDR3 length is 18 residues. V was shortened by 1 base and J by 0 bases, with 16 bases between the two germline ends. Germline CDR1 reads SGHVS; CDR2 reads FNYEAQ. The CDR3 nucleotides read TGTGCCAGCAGCTTAGTATCAGGGTTCGGTTATAGCAATCAGCCCCAGCATTTT. It specifies CASSLVSGFGYSNQPQHF.

The chain has TRBV28 and TRBJ2-1; 8 nucleotides line up with TRBD2. In germline, CDR1 is MDHEN, CDR2 SYDVKM. The CDR3 runs 13 residues. V lost 2 bases, J lost 9 bases, and 3 bases stayed unmatched. In DNA form, the CDR3 reads TGTGCCAGCAGTTTAGTACGGGAGGGTGAGCAGTTCTTC. Protein sequence: CASSLVREGEQFF.

This sequence joins TRBV7-2 and TRBJ2-1; 7 bases are a match to TRBD2. The CDR3 sequence is 15 residues long. V was pared by 1 base and J by 6 bases, with 6 bases of the junction left unmatched. Germline assignment: CDR1 SGHTA and CDR2 FQGNSA. The chain's CDR3 is CASSLEGLIGNEQFF. DNA of the CDR3: TGTGCCAGCAGCTTAGAGGGACTAATTGGCAATGAGCAGTTCTTC.

The chain couples TRBV28 to TRBJ1-6; 8 bases agree with TRBD1. Losses at the gene ends were 6 bases for V and 0 bases for J; bases not matched to a gene: 13. Germline V CDR1 and CDR2: MDHEN, SYDVKM. The CDR3 length is 19 residues. For the CDR3, the DNA is TGTGCCAGCAGCACCGGGACAGGCCCCATGAGCTCCTATAATTCACCCCTCCACTTT. Encoded protein: CASSTGTGPMSSYNSPLHF.

The chain uses TRBV12-3 or TRBV12-4 and TRBJ2-5, with D unclear. Trimming shortened V by 0 bases and J by 3 bases, and 5 bases separated the two germline ends. This CDR3 contains 13 residues. CDR3 sequence: CASSLATEETQYF. The DNA of the CDR3 is TGTGCCAGCAGTTTAGCAACAGAAGAGACCCAGTACTTC.

The chain is built from TRBV27 and TRBJ2-3; possible D gene TRBD2, 6 bases. V lost 5 bases, J lost 2 bases, and 17 bases lay in between. Germline values: CDR1 MNHEY, CDR2 SMNVEV (reference sequence). This CDR3 is built from 16 residues. This chain's CDR3 is CASSLRSGVTTDTQYF. CDR3 DNA sequence: TGTGCCAGCAGTCTAAGGTCGGGGGTCACCACAGATACGCAGTATTTT.

The chain employs TRBV10-3 and TRBJ2-3; D unresolved. The CDR3 contains 12 residues. CDR1 is ENHRY, CDR2 SYGVKD, per germline. The germline V and J ends were trimmed by 8 bases and 6 bases, with 12 bases remaining between them. The CDR3 region has the DNA TGTGCCATCGGCCCCGAACCTGATACGCAGTATTTT. Protein product: CAIGPEPDTQYF.

The gene calls are TRBV25-1 and TRBJ1-4; D ambiguous. With 2 bases removed from V and 0 bases from J, the gap between germline ends came to 10 bases. The germline CDR1 and CDR2 sequences are MGHDK and SYGVNS. The CDR3 loop spans 16 amino acids. CDR3 region: CASSEGSGSTNEKLFF. CDR3 DNA sequence: TGTGCCAGCAGTGAAGGGTCCGGGTCAACTAATGAAAAACTGTTTTTT.

This clone has just one count. The chain joins TRBV5-4 to TRBJ2-3; 9 nucleotides line up with TRBD1. The CDR3 length is 15 residues. V gave up 3 bases and J gave up 4 bases; unmatched junction bases: 6. The germline gives CDR1 SGHNT, CDR2 YYREEE (reference sequence). CDR3 region: CASSSTGGRPDTQYF. DNA of the CDR3: TGTGCCAGCAGCTCTACAGGGGGCCGGCCAGATACGCAGTATTTT.

This chain links TRBV19 with TRBJ1-6; the match to TRBD1 covers 8 bases. CDR1 and CDR2 (germline): LNHDA, SQIVND (reference sequence). The CDR3 extends over 18 amino acids. The J segment lost 0 bases and the V segment lost 6 bases, leaving 10 bases of the junction unmatched. Written as DNA, the CDR3 is TGTGCCAGTAGCCTTTCTTACAGGGGGATCTCCTATAATTCACCCCTCCACTTT. It translates to CASSLSYRGISYNSPLHF.

The J gene is TRBJ2-5, the V gene TRBV7-2, with TRBD2 as a possible D gene (6 bases). CDR1 is SGHTA, CDR2 FQGNSA, per germline. Trimming took 3 bases from V and 2 from J, leaving 16 bases between them. This CDR3 is 16 amino acids long. The CDR3: CASSLALRGKQETQYF. For the CDR3, the DNA is TGTGCCAGCAGCTTGGCGCTGCGGGGAAAACAAGAGACCCAGTACTTC.